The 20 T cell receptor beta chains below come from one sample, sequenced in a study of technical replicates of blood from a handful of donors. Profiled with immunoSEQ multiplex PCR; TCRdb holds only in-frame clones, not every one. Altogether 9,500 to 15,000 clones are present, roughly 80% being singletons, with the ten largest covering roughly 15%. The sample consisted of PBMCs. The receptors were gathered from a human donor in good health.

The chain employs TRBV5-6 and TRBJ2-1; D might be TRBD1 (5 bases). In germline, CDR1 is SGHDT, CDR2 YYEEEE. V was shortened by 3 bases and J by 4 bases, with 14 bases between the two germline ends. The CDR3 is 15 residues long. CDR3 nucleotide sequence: TGTGCCAGCAGCTCCCCCGGGCAGGGTTACAATGAGCAGTTCTTC. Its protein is CASSSPGQGYNEQFF.

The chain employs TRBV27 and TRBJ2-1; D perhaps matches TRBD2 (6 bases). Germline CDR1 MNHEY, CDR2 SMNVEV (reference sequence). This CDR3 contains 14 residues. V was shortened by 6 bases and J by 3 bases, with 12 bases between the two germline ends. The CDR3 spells CASSPGLYYNEQFF. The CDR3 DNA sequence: TGTGCCAGCAGCCCGGGACTGTACTACAATGAGCAGTTCTTC.

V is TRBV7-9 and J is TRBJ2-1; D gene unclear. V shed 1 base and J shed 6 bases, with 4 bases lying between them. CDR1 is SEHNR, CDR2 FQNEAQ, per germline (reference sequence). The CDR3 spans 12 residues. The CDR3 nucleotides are TGTGCCAGCAGCTTAGTCTCCAATGAGCAGTTCTTC. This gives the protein CASSLVSNEQFF.

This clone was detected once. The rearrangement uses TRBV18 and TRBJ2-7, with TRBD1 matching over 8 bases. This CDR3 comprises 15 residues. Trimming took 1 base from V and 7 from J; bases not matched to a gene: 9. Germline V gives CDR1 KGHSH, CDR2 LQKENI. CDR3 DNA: TGTGCCAGCTCACCACAAGGACAGGGACCTGGGGAGCAGTACTTC. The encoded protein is CASSPQGQGPGEQYF.

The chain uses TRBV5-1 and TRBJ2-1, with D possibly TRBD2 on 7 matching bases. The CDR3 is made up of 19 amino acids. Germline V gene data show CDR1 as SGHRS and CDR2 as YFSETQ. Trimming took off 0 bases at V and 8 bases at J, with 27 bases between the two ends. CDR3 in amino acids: CASSLARGGSGETGYEQFF. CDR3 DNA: TGCGCCAGCAGCTTGGCCCGCGGGGGCTCGGGTGAGACTGGTTATGAGCAGTTCTTC.

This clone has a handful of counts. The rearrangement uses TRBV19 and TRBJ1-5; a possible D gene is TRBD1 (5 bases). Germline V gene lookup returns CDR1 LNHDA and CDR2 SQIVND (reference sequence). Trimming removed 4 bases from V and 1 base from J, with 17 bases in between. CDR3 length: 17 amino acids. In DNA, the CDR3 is TGTGCCAGTAGTAAGGCCCTCGGGGGGGTAAGCAATCAGCCCCAGCATTTT. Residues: CASSKALGGVSNQPQHF.

The CDR3 reads CATSRAGGHEQYF. For the CDR3, the DNA is TGTGCCACCAGTCGCGCAGGGGGCCACGAGCAGTACTTC. The chain links TRBV19 to TRBJ2-7, with 8 bases identical to TRBD1. Germline lookup yields CDR1 LNHDA and CDR2 SQIVND (reference sequence). CDR3 length equals 13 residues. J lost 5 bases, V lost 10 bases, and 10 bases had no gene match.

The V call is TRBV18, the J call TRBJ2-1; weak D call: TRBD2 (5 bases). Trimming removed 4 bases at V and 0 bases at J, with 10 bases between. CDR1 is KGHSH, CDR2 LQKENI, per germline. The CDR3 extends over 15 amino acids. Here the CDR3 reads CASSREGSSYNEQFF. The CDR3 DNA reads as TGTGCCAGCTCACGAGAGGGAAGCTCCTACAATGAGCAGTTCTTC.

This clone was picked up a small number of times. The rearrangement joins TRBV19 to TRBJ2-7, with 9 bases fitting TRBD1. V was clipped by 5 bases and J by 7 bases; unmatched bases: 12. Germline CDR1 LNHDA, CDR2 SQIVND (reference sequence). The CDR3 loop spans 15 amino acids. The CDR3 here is CASSQNPGQGREQYF. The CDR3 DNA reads TGTGCCAGTAGTCAAAATCCGGGACAGGGTCGGGAGCAGTACTTC. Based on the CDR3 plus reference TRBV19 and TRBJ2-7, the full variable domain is DGGITQSPKYLFRKEGQNVTLSCEQNLNHDAMYWYRQDPGQGLRLIYYSQIVNDFQKGDIAEGYSVSREKKESFPLTVTSAQKNPTAFYLCASSQNPGQGREQYFGPGTRLTVT.

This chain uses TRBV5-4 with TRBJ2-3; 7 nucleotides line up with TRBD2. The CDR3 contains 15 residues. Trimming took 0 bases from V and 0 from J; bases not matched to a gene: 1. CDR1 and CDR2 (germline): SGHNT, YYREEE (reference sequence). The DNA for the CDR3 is TGTGCCAGCAGCTTGGGTAGCGGGAGCACAGATACGCAGTATTTT. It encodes CASSLGSGSTDTQYF.

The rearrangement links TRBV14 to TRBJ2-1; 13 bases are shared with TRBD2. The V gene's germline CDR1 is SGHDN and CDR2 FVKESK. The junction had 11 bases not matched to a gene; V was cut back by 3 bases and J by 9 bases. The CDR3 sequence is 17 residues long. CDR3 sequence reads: CASSHSPGTSGTGEQFF. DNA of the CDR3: TGTGCCAGCAGCCATTCCCCCGGGACTAGCGGGACAGGTGAGCAGTTCTTC.

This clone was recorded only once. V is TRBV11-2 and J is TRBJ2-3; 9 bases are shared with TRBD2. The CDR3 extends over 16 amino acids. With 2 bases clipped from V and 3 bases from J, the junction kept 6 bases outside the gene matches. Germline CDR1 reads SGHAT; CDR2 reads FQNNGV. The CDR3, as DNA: TGTGCCAGCAGCTTAAGGGTTAGCGGGAGAACAGATACGCAGTATTTT. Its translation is CASSLRVSGRTDTQYF.

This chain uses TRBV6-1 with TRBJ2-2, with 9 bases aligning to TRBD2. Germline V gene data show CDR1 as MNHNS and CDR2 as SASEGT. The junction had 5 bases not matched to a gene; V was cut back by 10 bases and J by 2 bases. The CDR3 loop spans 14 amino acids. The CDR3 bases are TGTGCCACCACTAGCGGGCTCAACACCGGGGAGCTGTTTTTT. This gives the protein CATTSGLNTGELFF.

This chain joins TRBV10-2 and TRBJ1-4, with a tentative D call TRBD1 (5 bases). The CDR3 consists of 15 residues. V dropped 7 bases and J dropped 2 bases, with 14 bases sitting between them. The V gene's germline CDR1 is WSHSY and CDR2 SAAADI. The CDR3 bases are TGCGCCAGCACGACCGGGGGTCCCACTAATGAAAAACTGTTTTTT. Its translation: CASTTGGPTNEKLFF.

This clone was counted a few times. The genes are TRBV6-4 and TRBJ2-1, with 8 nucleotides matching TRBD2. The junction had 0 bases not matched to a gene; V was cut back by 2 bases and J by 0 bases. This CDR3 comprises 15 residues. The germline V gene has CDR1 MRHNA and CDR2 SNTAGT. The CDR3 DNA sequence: TGTGCCAGCAGTGACACTAGCGGCTCCTACAATGAGCAGTTCTTC. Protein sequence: CASSDTSGSYNEQFF.

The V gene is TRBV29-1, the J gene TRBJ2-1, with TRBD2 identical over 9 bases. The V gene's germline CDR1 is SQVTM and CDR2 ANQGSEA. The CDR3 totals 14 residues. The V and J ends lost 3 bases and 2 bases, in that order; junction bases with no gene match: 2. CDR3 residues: CSVETSGTYNEQFF. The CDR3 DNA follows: TGCAGCGTTGAGACTAGCGGCACCTACAATGAGCAGTTCTTC.

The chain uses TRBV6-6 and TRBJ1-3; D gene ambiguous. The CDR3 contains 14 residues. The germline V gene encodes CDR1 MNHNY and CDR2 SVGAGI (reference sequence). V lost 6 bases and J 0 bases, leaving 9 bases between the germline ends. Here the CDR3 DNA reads TGTGCCAGCAGGTTACAGAGCTCTGGAAACACCATATATTTT. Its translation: CASRLQSSGNTIYF.

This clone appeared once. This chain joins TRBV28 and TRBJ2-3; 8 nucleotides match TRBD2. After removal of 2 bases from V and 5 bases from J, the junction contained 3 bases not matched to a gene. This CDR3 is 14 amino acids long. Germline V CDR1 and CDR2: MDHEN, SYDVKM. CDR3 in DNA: TGTGCCAGCAGTTTAGGAGCGGGAGTAGATACGCAGTATTTT. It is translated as CASSLGAGVDTQYF.

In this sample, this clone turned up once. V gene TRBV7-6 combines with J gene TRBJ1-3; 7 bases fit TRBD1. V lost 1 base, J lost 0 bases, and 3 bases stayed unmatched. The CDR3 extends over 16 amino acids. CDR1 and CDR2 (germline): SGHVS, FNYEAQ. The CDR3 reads CASSLVDRASGNTIYF. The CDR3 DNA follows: TGTGCCAGCAGCTTAGTTGACAGGGCCTCTGGAAACACCATATATTTT.

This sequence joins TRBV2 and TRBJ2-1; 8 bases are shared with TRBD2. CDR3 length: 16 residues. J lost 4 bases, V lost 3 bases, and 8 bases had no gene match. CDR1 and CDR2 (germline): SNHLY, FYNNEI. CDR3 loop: CASSDSSGLLYNEQFF. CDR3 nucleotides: TGTGCCAGCAGTGATTCTAGCGGGTTATTATACAATGAGCAGTTCTTC.